Below are 14 T cell receptor beta chains sequenced from a single sample in a study of T cell changes during pregnancy in multiple sclerosis. Repertoires were generated with immunoSEQ multiplex PCR, while TCRdb's copy carries only in-frame clones and drops some. There are 69,000 or so clones in the sample; just over 90% occur only once, and roughly 1.3% lies in the top ten. Material: peripheral blood, obtained in the third trimester of pregnancy. All receptors derive from a female donor with multiple sclerosis, enrolled in a pregnancy study.

The chain carries TRBV9 and TRBJ1-2, with unresolved D. V shed 0 bases and J shed 3 bases, with 12 bases lying between them. This CDR3 comprises 15 residues. Germline assignment: CDR1 SGDLS and CDR2 YYNGEE. CDR3 DNA sequence: TGTGCCAGCAGCGTAGAGGAAGGTAGCGACTATGGCTACACCTTC. Protein sequence: CASSVEEGSDYGYTF. Variable domain in full (rest from reference TRBV9 and TRBJ1-2): DSGVTQTPKHLITATGQRVTLRCSPRSGDLSVYWYQQSLDQGLQFLIQYYNGEERAKGNILERFSAQQFPDLHSELNLSSLELGDSALYFCASSVEEGSDYGYTFGSGTRLTVV.

This sequence joins TRBV7-9 and TRBJ2-7; D remains unclear. Per the germline V gene, CDR1 is SEHNR and CDR2 is FQNEAQ (reference sequence). V was pared by 8 bases and J by 2 bases, with 10 bases between. The CDR3 extends over 12 amino acids. CDR3 sequence reads: CASWPLTYEQYF. Written as DNA, the CDR3 is TGTGCCAGCTGGCCCCTTACCTACGAGCAGTACTTC.

The genes are TRBV30 and TRBJ1-4; D may be TRBD1 (5 bases). Germline V gives CDR1 GTSNPN, CDR2 SVGIG (reference sequence). The V end lost 2 bases, the J end lost 4 bases, and 8 bases lay between the germline ends. This CDR3 contains 13 residues. In nucleotides, the CDR3 is TGTGCCTGGAGTTCTGACAGTAATGAAAAACTGTTTTTT. Translated, it gives CAWSSDSNEKLFF.

This rearrangement joins TRBV25-1 to TRBJ2-3, with 7 bases matching TRBD1. CDR1 MGHDK and CDR2 SYGVNS come from the germline V gene. The ends lost 6 bases at V and 9 bases at J; junction bases unmatched: 6. CDR3 length: 12 amino acids. The CDR3 is CASRATGDTQYF. The CDR3 DNA is TGTGCCAGCAGGGCCACAGGGGACACGCAGTATTTT.

The CDR3: CASSSSGGQNEQFF. For the CDR3, the DNA is TGTGCCAGCAGCTCGAGCGGGGGGCAAAATGAGCAGTTCTTC. V gene TRBV7-3 combines with J gene TRBJ2-1; 9 bases are shared with TRBD2. The germline V gene encodes CDR1 SGHTA and CDR2 FQGTGA. CDR3 size: 14 residues. V trimming: 4 bases; J trimming: 7 bases; junction bases outside the gene matches: 5.

The chain uses TRBV5-1 and TRBJ2-3; no definite D call. Germline lookup yields CDR1 SGHRS and CDR2 YFSETQ. CDR3 length equals 15 residues. Between the trimmed V and J ends, which lost 0 bases and 1 base, there was a span of 9 bases. The CDR3 sequence is CASSLVRAGTDTQYF. CDR3 bases: TGCGCCAGCAGCTTGGTACGAGCTGGCACAGATACGCAGTATTTT.

The rearrangement joins TRBV7-3 to TRBJ1-1, with 8 nucleotides matching TRBD1. Germline values: CDR1 SGHTA, CDR2 FQGTGA. The CDR3 is made up of 14 amino acids. Germline trimming cut 1 base from V and 3 bases from J; bases unmatched to any gene: 1. Here the CDR3 reads CASSLNRGDTEAFF. In DNA form, the CDR3 reads TGTGCCAGCAGCTTAAACAGGGGGGACACTGAAGCTTTCTTT.

The rearrangement uses TRBV7-6 and TRBJ2-7; D perhaps matches TRBD2 (7 bases). The CDR3 has 15 residues. The germline CDR1 and CDR2 sequences are SGHVS and FNYEAQ. The V end was cut by 1 base, the J end by 5 bases, with 15 bases between. The CDR3 sequence: CASSLEGGNHHEQYF. Here the CDR3 DNA reads TGTGCCAGCAGCTTAGAGGGGGGGAACCATCACGAGCAGTACTTC. The variable domain in full, completed from reference TRBV7-6 and TRBJ2-7, reads GAGVSQSPRYKVTKRGQDVALRCDPISGHVSLYWYRQALGQGPEFLTYFNYEAQQDKSGLPNDRFSAERPEGSISTLTIQRTEQRDSAMYRCASSLEGGNHHEQYFGPGTRLTVT.

The CDR3, as DNA: TGTGCCAGCAGCCCTAGACCCTACGAGCAGTACTTC. Its translation: CASSPRPYEQYF. The V and J genes are TRBV28 and TRBJ2-7; unclear D gene. Germline lookup yields CDR1 MDHEN and CDR2 SYDVKM. This CDR3 has 12 residues. V lost 6 bases and J lost 2, with 8 bases in between. Variable domain in full (rest from reference TRBV28 and TRBJ2-7): DVKVTQSSRYLVKRTGEKVFLECVQDMDHENMFWYRQDPGLGLRLIYFSYDVKMKEKGDIPEGYSVSREKKERFSLILESASTNQTSMYLCASSPRPYEQYFGPGTRLTVT.

This chain connects TRBV5-4 to TRBJ2-1; 7 bases match TRBD1. V dropped 8 bases and J dropped 3; count of bases not matched to a gene: 11. This CDR3 is 15 amino acids long. The germline gives CDR1 SGHNT, CDR2 YYREEE (reference sequence). CDR3 loop: CASALWPGGYNEQFF. CDR3 coding DNA: TGTGCCAGTGCGCTATGGCCAGGGGGCTACAATGAGCAGTTCTTC.

CDR3 residues: CASSYWAGSYEQYF. The CDR3 DNA is TGTGCCAGCAGTTACTGGGCAGGATCCTACGAGCAGTACTTC. J is TRBJ2-7 and V is TRBV6-5; D remains unclear. The germline V gene has CDR1 MNHEY and CDR2 SVGAGI. This CDR3 is 14 amino acids long. Trimming removed 1 base at V and 1 base at J, with 8 bases between.

This clone was seen just once. The chain recombines TRBV5-6 with TRBJ1-2; D is undetermined. Germline values: CDR1 SGHDT, CDR2 YYEEEE. The CDR3 has 14 residues. V was cut by 4 bases and J by 4 bases, with 14 bases left in between. CDR3 in amino acids: CASSPRRVSYGYTF. CDR3 sequence (DNA): TGTGCCAGCAGCCCTCGCCGCGTTAGCTATGGCTACACCTTC.

This sequence joins TRBV27 and TRBJ1-1; D is unclear. Germline V lookup: CDR1 MNHEY, CDR2 SMNVEV (reference sequence). The CDR3 loop spans 14 amino acids. V lost 5 bases and J 5 bases, leaving 15 bases between the germline ends. CDR3: CASSPLLRVTEAFF. DNA for the CDR3: TGTGCCAGCAGTCCCCTTCTCCGGGTAACTGAAGCTTTCTTT.

J is TRBJ2-1 and V is TRBV7-2; D is uncertain. The V end lost 4 bases, the J end lost 0 bases, and 10 bases lay between the germline ends. Germline CDR1 reads SGHTA; CDR2 reads FQGNSA. The CDR3 is 15 residues long. The chain's CDR3 is CASSSTASSYNEQFF. DNA for the CDR3: TGTGCCAGCAGCTCAACAGCCAGCTCCTACAATGAGCAGTTCTTC.